Listed here are 24 T cell receptor beta chains from one sample, sequenced in a study of blood T cell repertoires in COVID-19. Assay: immunoSEQ multiplex PCR; the TCRdb copy retains only in-frame clones and omits some. The sample lists approximately 190,000 clones, approximately 84% occurring once. The specimen was peripheral blood. Receptor source: a human donor with acute or convalescent COVID-19. The donor label of this sample is uncertain.

V gene TRBV6-2 or TRBV6-3 combines with J gene TRBJ2-3; D is possibly TRBD1 (5 bases). This CDR3 has 14 residues. Germline V gives CDR1 MNHEY, CDR2 SVGEGT. V lost 4 bases, J lost 3 bases, and 11 bases lay in between. CDR3 nucleotides: TGTGCCAGCAGTTCAGGGTGGAGTACAGATACGCAGTATTTT. This codes for CASSSGWSTDTQYF.

This chain uses TRBV12-5 with TRBJ2-1; TRBD2 matches 10 bases. Unmatched junction bases numbered 12, after V lost 2 bases and J lost 8 bases. CDR1 is LGHNT, CDR2 FRNRAP, per germline. The length of the CDR3 is 17 residues. The DNA for the CDR3 is TGTGCTAGTGGTTTGATAATCACTAGCGGGATATTTCATGAGCAGTTCTTC. Encoded protein: CASGLIITSGIFHEQFF.

In nucleotides, the CDR3 is TGTGCCAGCAGCTTCCTCTACGAGCAGTACTTC. It specifies CASSFLYEQYF. The chain has TRBV7-8 and TRBJ2-7; D gene uncertain. Germline V gene data show CDR1 as SGHVS and CDR2 as FQNEAQ. Trimming shortened V by 3 bases and J by 3 bases, and 3 bases separated the two germline ends. The CDR3 loop spans 11 amino acids. Supplemented by reference TRBV7-8 and TRBJ2-7, the full variable domain reads GAGVSQSPRYKVAKRGQDVALRCDPISGHVSLFWYQQALGQGPEFLTYFQNEAQLDKSGLPSDRFFAERPEGSVSTLKIQRTQQEDSAVYLCASSFLYEQYFGPGTRLTVT.

This clone was observed at least ten times. Written as DNA, the CDR3 is TGTGCCAGCAGCTTGTATCAGGGATCCTACGAGCAGTACTTC. Its translation is CASSLYQGSYEQYF. The gene calls are TRBV5-4 and TRBJ2-7; TRBD1 might be the D (5 bases). Trimming removed 1 base from V and 1 base from J, with 9 bases in between. The CDR3 contains 14 residues. CDR1 and CDR2 (germline): SGHNT, YYREEE (reference sequence).

The chain has TRBV6-5 and TRBJ1-1; D ambiguous. The CDR3 spans 14 residues. Trimming stripped 4 bases from V and 3 bases from J, with 12 bases between. The germline V gene encodes CDR1 MNHEY and CDR2 SVGAGI. CDR3 loop: CASSFFGRDTEAFF. As DNA, the CDR3 is TGTGCCAGCAGTTTCTTCGGCCGGGACACTGAAGCTTTCTTT.

As concerns this clone: This specimen includes other DNA sequences encoding the same CDR3. CDR3 coding DNA: TGTGCCAGCAGCCAAGGACTAGCGGGAGTCTCCGAGCAGTACTTC. The encoded protein is CASSQGLAGVSEQYF. V usage is TRBV3-1 (or the pseudogene TRBV3-2) and J usage is TRBJ2-7, with TRBD2 matching 12 bases. V gave up 1 base and J gave up 6 bases; unmatched junction bases: 4. The CDR3 extends over 15 amino acids. Germline loops: CDR1 LGHDT, CDR2 YNNKEL (reference sequence).

This clone was found a few times. The rearrangement uses TRBV7-8 and TRBJ1-2, with D uncertain. Germline V gene sequence: CDR1 SGHVS, CDR2 FQNEAQ. This CDR3 region has 15 residues. Trimming left V 1 base short and J 4 bases short, with 13 bases between. CDR3 DNA sequence: TGTGCCAGCAGCTTAGAGGGCCCCCGGGGCTATGGCTACACCTTC. This translates into CASSLEGPRGYGYTF.

The chain uses TRBV10-3 and TRBJ2-5; TRBD2 matches 7 bases. Germline V lookup: CDR1 ENHRY, CDR2 SYGVKD. Unmatched junction bases numbered 6, after V lost 0 bases and J lost 5 bases. The CDR3 extends over 15 amino acids. The CDR3 is CAISESARGVETQYF. The CDR3 bases are TGTGCCATCAGTGAGTCAGCCCGGGGGGTGGAGACCCAGTACTTC.

This clone was recorded only once. DNA for the CDR3: TGTGCCAGCAGCGGGCGGGACAGCCTCTCCTACGAGCAGTACTTC. Translating it yields CASSGRDSLSYEQYF. This chain connects TRBV3-1 (or the pseudogene TRBV3-2) to TRBJ2-7; D perhaps matches TRBD1 (7 bases). Trimming left V 5 bases short and J 0 bases short, with 14 bases between. This CDR3 is 15 amino acids long. Germline V gene lookup returns CDR1 LGHDT and CDR2 YNNKEL (reference sequence).

V and J are TRBV5-4 and TRBJ2-5, with TRBD2 matching 10 bases. This CDR3 is built from 14 residues. Germline-derived CDR1 and CDR2 are SGHNT and YYREEE (reference sequence). V shed 4 bases and J 2 bases; nucleotides not matched to a gene: 2. DNA for the CDR3: TGTGCCAGCAGCCTAGCGGGAGTACAAGAGACCCAGTACTTC. It translates to CASSLAGVQETQYF.

The chain uses TRBV14 and TRBJ2-6; D perhaps matches TRBD1 (5 bases). The CDR3 spans 17 residues. Trimming cost V 1 base and J 0 bases, with 10 bases left between them. Looked up from germline, CDR1 is SGHDN and CDR2 is FVKESK. The CDR3 loop reads CASSQVTAGSGANVLTF. The CDR3 DNA sequence: TGTGCCAGCAGCCAAGTGACAGCCGGCTCTGGGGCCAACGTCCTGACTTTC.

The J gene is TRBJ2-5, the V gene TRBV11-2; 8 nucleotides match TRBD2. The length of the CDR3 is 17 residues. With V trimmed by 5 bases and J by 5 bases, 16 bases remained unmatched. The germline V gene encodes CDR1 SGHAT and CDR2 FQNNGV. The CDR3 loop reads CASSPRNGGAGVETQYF. The CDR3 DNA sequence: TGTGCCAGCAGCCCCCGTAATGGCGGAGCGGGAGTGGAGACCCAGTACTTC.

V usage is TRBV28 and J usage is TRBJ2-4; 8 bases match TRBD1. This CDR3 is 16 amino acids long. CDR1 is MDHEN, CDR2 SYDVKM, per germline. V gave up 6 bases and J gave up 2 bases; unmatched junction bases: 9. CDR3 coding DNA: TGTGCCAGCAGCATAGCAGGGGGCTTATCCAAAAACATTCAGTACTTC. It yields the protein CASSIAGGLSKNIQYF.

This chain uses TRBV28 with TRBJ2-7; D is perhaps TRBD1 (6 bases). From germline, CDR1 is MDHEN and CDR2 SYDVKM. The length of the CDR3 is 15 residues. Trimming left V 5 bases short and J 0 bases short, with 14 bases between. The CDR3 spells CASSQIGGYSYEQYF. Written as DNA, the CDR3 is TGTGCCAGCAGTCAGATAGGGGGTTACTCCTACGAGCAGTACTTC.

V usage is TRBV5-6 and J usage is TRBJ1-5, with D maybe TRBD1 (6 bases). This CDR3 spans 13 amino acids. V lost 2 bases, J lost 4 bases, and 7 bases lay in between. CDR1 is SGHDT, CDR2 YYEEEE, per germline. CDR3 sequence (DNA): TGTGCCAGCAGCTTCGGACAGAATCAGCCCCAGCATTTT. Residues: CASSFGQNQPQHF.

V and J are TRBV7-2 and TRBJ2-7, with TRBD1 matching over 10 bases. This CDR3 has 16 residues. The V gene end was trimmed by 1 base and the J gene end by 4 bases; junction bases not matched to a gene: 7. Germline V gene data show CDR1 as SGHTA and CDR2 as FQGNSA. The CDR3 is CASSLGTGQGTYEQYF. In DNA form, the CDR3 reads TGTGCCAGCAGCTTAGGGACGGGACAGGGGACTTACGAGCAGTACTTC. The whole variable domain, filled in from reference TRBV7-2 and TRBJ2-7, reads GAGVSQSPSNKVTEKGKDVELRCDPISGHTALYWYRQSLGQGLEFLIYFQGNSAPDKSGLPSDRFSAERTGGSVSTLTIQRTQQEDSAVYLCASSLGTGQGTYEQYFGPGTRLTVT.

V gene TRBV7-3 combines with J gene TRBJ2-1, with 7 bases that match TRBD2. V shed 4 bases, J shed 3 bases, and the junction held 12 bases outside the gene matches. CDR3 size: 17 residues. Per germline, CDR1 SGHTA and CDR2 FQGTGA. The CDR3 DNA follows: TGTGCCAGCAGCTCCTCCTCCGGGGCTAGCGGCTACAATGAGCAGTTCTTC. Its translation: CASSSSSGASGYNEQFF.

This rearrangement joins TRBV5-1 to TRBJ1-1; a weak D match, TRBD1 (6 bases). Per germline, CDR1 SGHRS and CDR2 YFSETQ. There are 16 residues in the CDR3. The ends were cut back, 4 bases at V and 1 base at J, with 17 bases in the middle. CDR3 coding DNA: TGCGCCAGCAGCCCCTTACCCGGGACATCGAACACTGAAGCTTTCTTT. Its translation: CASSPLPGTSNTEAFF.

The V and J genes are TRBV19 and TRBJ1-4; 7 bases agree with TRBD1. The germline V gene encodes CDR1 LNHDA and CDR2 SQIVND (reference sequence). The V gene end was trimmed by 8 bases and the J gene end by 10 bases; junction bases not matched to a gene: 16. This CDR3 is built from 15 residues. CDR3 amino acids: CASQGVSSGSGKLFF. In DNA form, the CDR3 reads TGTGCCAGTCAGGGGGTGTCAAGCGGGAGTGGAAAACTGTTTTTT.

This clone is a singleton in its sample. V usage is TRBV7-6 and J usage is TRBJ2-7; the D gene is possibly TRBD1 (6 bases). The CDR3 runs 17 residues. The germline V gene has CDR1 SGHVS and CDR2 FNYEAQ. Between the trimmed V and J ends, which lost 1 base and 1 base, there was a span of 17 bases. The CDR3 loop is CASSLVVPGAQSYEQYF. The CDR3 nucleotides read TGTGCCAGCAGCTTAGTCGTCCCAGGGGCACAATCCTACGAGCAGTACTTC.

The V call is TRBV7-3, the J call TRBJ2-1, with 10 bases lining up with TRBD1. V trimming: 5 bases; J trimming: 7 bases; junction bases outside the gene matches: 2. This CDR3 spans 13 amino acids. The germline gives CDR1 SGHTA, CDR2 FQGTGA. The CDR3 DNA follows: TGTGCCAGCAGCACGGGACAGGGGAATGAGCAGTTCTTC. Amino acids: CASSTGQGNEQFF.

The chain has TRBV11-2 and TRBJ2-6, with 8 bases identical to TRBD1. The CDR3 is made up of 20 amino acids. From germline, CDR1 is SGHAT and CDR2 FQNNGV. V lost 0 bases and J lost 0; bases outside the gene matches: 10. CDR3 nucleotide sequence: TGTGCCAGCAGCTTAGATCGGGGGACAGGTTCTTACTCTGGGGCCAACGTCCTGACTTTC. Its protein product is CASSLDRGTGSYSGANVLTF.

As regards this clone: The sample carries other DNA sequences with the same CDR3. The chain uses TRBV5-1 and TRBJ2-7; D possibly corresponds to TRBD1 (5 bases). The CDR3 length is 14 residues. Between the trimmed V and J ends, which lost 0 bases and 3 bases, there was a span of 10 bases. Germline CDR1 SGHRS, CDR2 YFSETQ. CDR3 residues: CASSLEAGNYEQYF. The CDR3 bases are TGCGCCAGCAGCTTGGAGGCAGGGAACTACGAGCAGTACTTC.

The chain carries TRBV6-2 or TRBV6-3 and TRBJ2-1, with 9 bases identical to TRBD2. Trimming at V came to 0 bases and at J to 6 bases, leaving 6 bases not matched to a gene. CDR3 size: 16 residues. The germline CDR1 and CDR2 sequences are MNHEY and SVGEGT. The CDR3 DNA is TGTGCCAGCAGTTACTCGAGACTAGCGGTACTCAATGAGCAGTTCTTC. Translating it yields CASSYSRLAVLNEQFF.